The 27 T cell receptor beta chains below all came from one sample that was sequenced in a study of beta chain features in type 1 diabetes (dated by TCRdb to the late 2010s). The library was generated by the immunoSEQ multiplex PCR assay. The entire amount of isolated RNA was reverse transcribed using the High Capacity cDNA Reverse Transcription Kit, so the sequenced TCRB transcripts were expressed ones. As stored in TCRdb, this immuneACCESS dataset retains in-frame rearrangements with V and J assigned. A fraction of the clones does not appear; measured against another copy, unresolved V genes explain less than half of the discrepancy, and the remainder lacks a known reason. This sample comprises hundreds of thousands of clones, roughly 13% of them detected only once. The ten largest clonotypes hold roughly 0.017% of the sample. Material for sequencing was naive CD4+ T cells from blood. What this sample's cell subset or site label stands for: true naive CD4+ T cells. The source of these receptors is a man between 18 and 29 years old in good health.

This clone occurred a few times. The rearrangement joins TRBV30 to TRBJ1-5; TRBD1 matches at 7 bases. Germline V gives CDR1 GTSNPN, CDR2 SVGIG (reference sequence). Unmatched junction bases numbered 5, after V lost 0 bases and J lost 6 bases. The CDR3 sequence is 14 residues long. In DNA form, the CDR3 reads TGTGCCTGGAGTGTACGACCAGGGGGTCAGCCCCAGCATTTT. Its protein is CAWSVRPGGQPQHF. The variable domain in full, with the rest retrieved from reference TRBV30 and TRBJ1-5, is SQTIHQWPATLVQPVGSPLSLECTVEGTSNPNLYWYRQAAGRGLQLLFYSVGIGQISSEVPQNLSASRPQDRQFILSSKKLLLSDSGFYLCAWSVRPGGQPQHFGDGTRLSIL.

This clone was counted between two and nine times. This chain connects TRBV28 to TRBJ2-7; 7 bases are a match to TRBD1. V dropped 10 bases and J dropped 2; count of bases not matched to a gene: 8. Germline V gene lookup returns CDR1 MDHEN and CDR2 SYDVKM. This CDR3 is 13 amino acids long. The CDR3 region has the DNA TGTGCCACGACGCCGGGACAGACCTACGAGCAGTACTTC. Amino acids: CATTPGQTYEQYF. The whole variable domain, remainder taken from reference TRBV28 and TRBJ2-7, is DVKVTQSSRYLVKRTGEKVFLECVQDMDHENMFWYRQDPGLGLRLIYFSYDVKMKEKGDIPEGYSVSREKKERFSLILESASTNQTSMYLCATTPGQTYEQYFGPGTRLTVT.

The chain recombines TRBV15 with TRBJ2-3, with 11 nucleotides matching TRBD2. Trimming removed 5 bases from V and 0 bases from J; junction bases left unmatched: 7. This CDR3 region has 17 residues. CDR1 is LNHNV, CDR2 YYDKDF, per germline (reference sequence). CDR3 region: CATSPPRTSGSTDTQYF. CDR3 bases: TGTGCCACCAGCCCCCCGCGGACTAGCGGGAGCACAGATACGCAGTATTTT. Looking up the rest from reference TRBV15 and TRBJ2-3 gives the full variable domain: DAMVIQNPRYQVTQFGKPVTLSCSQTLNHNVMYWYQQKSSQAPKLLFHYYDKDFNNEADTPDNFQSRRPNTSFCFLDIRSPGLGDTAMYLCATSPPRTSGSTDTQYFGPGTRLTVL.

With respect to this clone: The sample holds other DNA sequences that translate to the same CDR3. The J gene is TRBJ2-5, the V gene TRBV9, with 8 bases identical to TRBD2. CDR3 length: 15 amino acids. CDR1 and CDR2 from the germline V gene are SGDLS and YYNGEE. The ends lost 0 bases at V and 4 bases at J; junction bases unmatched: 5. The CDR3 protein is CASSVAGGMVETQYF. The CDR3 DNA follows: TGTGCCAGCAGCGTAGCGGGGGGGATGGTAGAGACCCAGTACTTC.

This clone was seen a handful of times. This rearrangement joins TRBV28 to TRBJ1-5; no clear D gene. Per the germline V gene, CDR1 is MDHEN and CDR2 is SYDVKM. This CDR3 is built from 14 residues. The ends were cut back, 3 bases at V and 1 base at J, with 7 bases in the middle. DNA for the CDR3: TGTGCCAGCAGTTTGGGGAGCAGCAATCAGCCCCAGCATTTT. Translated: CASSLGSSNQPQHF.

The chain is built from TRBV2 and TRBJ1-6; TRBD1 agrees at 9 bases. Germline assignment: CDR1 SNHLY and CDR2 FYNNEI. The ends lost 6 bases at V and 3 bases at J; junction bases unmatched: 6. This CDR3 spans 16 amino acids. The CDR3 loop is CASRPGQGLYNSPLHF. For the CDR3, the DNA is TGTGCCAGCAGGCCGGGACAGGGCCTCTATAATTCACCCCTCCACTTT.

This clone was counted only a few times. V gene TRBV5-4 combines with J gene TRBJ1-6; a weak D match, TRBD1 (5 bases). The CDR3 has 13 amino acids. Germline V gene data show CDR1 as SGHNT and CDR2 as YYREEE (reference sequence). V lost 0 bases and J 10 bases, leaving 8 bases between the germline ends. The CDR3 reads CASSLVQGSPLHF. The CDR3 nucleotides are TGTGCCAGCAGCTTGGTTCAGGGATCACCCCTCCACTTT.

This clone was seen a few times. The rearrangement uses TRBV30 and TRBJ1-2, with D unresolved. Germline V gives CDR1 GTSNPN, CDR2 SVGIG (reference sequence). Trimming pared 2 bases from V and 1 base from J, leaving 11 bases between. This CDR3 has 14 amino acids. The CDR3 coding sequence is TGTGCCTGGAGTCCTTTTAATCTTAACTATGGCTACACCTTC. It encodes CAWSPFNLNYGYTF.

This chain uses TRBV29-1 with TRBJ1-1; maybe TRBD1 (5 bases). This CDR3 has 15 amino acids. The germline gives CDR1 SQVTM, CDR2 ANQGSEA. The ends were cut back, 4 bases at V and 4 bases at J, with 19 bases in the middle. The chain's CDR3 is CSVAGDVQRGTEAFF. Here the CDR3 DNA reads TGCAGCGTTGCGGGGGACGTACAGAGGGGCACTGAAGCTTTCTTT.

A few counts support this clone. The CDR3 here is CASSGGVNTGELFF. The CDR3 region has the DNA TGTGCCAGCAGCGGGGGGGTGAACACCGGGGAGCTGTTTTTT. This chain connects TRBV7-3 to TRBJ2-2, with 7 bases matching TRBD2. The CDR3 runs 14 residues. Trimming removed 5 bases from V and 1 base from J; junction bases left unmatched: 1. From germline, CDR1 is SGHTA and CDR2 FQGTGA.

CDR3 sequence reads: CASSFGTIMFF. The DNA for the CDR3 is TGCGCCAGCAGCTTCGGGACTATCATGTTCTTC. The gene calls are TRBV5-1 and TRBJ2-1; 7 positions match TRBD2. Trimming cost V 2 bases and J 15 bases; bases outside gene matches: 5. This CDR3 is 11 amino acids long. Per the germline V gene, CDR1 is SGHRS and CDR2 is YFSETQ.

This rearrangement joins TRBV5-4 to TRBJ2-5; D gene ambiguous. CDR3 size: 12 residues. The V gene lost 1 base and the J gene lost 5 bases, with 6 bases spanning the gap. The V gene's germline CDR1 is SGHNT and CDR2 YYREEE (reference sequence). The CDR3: CASSLRMETQYF. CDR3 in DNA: TGTGCCAGCAGCTTGCGTATGGAGACCCAGTACTTC.

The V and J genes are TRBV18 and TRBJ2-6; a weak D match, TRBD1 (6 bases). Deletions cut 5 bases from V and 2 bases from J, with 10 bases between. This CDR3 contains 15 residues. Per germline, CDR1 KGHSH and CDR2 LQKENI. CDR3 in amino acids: CASSSGVAGANVLTF. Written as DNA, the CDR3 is TGTGCCAGCTCATCAGGGGTTGCTGGGGCCAACGTCCTGACTTTC.

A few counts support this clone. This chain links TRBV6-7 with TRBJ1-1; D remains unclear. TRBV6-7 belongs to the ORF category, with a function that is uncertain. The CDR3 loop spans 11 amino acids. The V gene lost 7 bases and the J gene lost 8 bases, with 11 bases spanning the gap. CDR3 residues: CASTRRTEAFF. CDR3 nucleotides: TGTGCCAGCACTCGGAGGACGGAAGCTTTCTTT.

The DNA for the CDR3 is TGTGCCAGCAGCTTAAGCACAGGGGCTAACTATGGCTACACCTTC. Amino acids: CASSLSTGANYGYTF. V is TRBV7-2 and J is TRBJ1-2, with 7 positions matching TRBD1. J was trimmed by 0 bases and V by 2 bases; bases with no gene match: 3. Germline-derived CDR1 and CDR2 are SGHTA and FQGNSA. CDR3 length: 15 residues.

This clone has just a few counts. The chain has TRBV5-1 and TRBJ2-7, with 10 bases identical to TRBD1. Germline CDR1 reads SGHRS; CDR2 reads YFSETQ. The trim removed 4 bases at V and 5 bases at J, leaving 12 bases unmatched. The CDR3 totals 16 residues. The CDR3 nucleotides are TGCGCCAGCAGCCCCTGGCCGGGACAGGGGTTCCACGAGCAGTACTTC. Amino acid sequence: CASSPWPGQGFHEQYF.

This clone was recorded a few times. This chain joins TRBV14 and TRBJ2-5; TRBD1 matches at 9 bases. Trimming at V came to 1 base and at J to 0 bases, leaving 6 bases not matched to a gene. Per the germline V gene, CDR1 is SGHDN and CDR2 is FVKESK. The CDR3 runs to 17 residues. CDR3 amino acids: CASSQGPGQGYQETQYF. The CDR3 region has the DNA TGTGCCAGCAGCCAAGGACCGGGACAGGGATACCAAGAGACCCAGTACTTC.

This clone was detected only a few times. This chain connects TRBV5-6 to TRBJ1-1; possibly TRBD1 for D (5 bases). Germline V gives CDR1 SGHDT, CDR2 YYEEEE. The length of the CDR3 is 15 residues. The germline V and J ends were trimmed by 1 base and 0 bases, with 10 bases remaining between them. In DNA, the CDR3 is TGTGCCAGCAGCTTGAGTCCAGGGCTGAACACTGAAGCTTTCTTT. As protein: CASSLSPGLNTEAFF.

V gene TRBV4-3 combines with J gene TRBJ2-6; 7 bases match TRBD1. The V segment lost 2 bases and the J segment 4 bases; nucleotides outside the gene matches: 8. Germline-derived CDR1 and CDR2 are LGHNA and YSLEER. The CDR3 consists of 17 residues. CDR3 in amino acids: CASSQLLQGVGANVLTF. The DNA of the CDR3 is TGCGCCAGCAGCCAACTACTCCAGGGGGTCGGGGCCAACGTCCTGACTTTC.

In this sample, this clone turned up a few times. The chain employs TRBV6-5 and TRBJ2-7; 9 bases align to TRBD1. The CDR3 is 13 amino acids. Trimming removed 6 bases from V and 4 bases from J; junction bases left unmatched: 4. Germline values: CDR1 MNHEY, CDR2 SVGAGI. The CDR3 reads CASSRDREYEQYF. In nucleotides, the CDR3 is TGTGCCAGCAGCCGGGACAGGGAATACGAGCAGTACTTC.

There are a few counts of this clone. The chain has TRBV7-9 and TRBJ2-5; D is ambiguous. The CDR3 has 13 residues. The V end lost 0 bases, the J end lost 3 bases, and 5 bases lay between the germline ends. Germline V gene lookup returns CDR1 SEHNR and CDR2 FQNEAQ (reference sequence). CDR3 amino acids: CASSLATEETQYF. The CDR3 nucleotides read TGTGCCAGCAGCTTAGCCACAGAAGAGACCCAGTACTTC. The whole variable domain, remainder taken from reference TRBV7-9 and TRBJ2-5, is DTGVSQNPRHKITKRGQNVTFRCDPISEHNRLYWYRQTLGQGPEFLTYFQNEAQLEKSRLLSDRFSAERPKGSFSTLEIQRTEQGDSAMYLCASSLATEETQYFGPGTRLLVL.

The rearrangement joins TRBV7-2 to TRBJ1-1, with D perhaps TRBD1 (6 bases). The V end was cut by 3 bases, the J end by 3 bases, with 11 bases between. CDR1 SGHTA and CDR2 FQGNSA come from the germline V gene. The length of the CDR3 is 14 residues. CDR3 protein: CASSFTGRDTEAFF. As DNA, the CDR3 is TGTGCCAGCAGCTTCACAGGGAGAGACACTGAAGCTTTCTTT.

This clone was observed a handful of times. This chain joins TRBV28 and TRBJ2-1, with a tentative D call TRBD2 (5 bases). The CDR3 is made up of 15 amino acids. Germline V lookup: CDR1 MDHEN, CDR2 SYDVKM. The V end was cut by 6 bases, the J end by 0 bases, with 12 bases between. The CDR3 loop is CASRGSPLSYNEQFF. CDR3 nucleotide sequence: TGTGCCAGCAGGGGGAGTCCTCTCTCCTACAATGAGCAGTTCTTC.

CDR3 nucleotide sequence: TGTGCCAGCAGTTTATCACACAAAAGGCCGTGGACTTCCGGGGACCAAGAGACCCAGTACTTC. Protein: CASSLSHKRPWTSGDQETQYF. The J gene is TRBJ2-5, the V gene TRBV28; possibly TRBD2 for D (5 bases). Germline CDR1 reads MDHEN; CDR2 reads SYDVKM. The V gene lost 1 base and the J gene lost 0 bases, with 27 bases spanning the gap. The length of the CDR3 is 21 residues.

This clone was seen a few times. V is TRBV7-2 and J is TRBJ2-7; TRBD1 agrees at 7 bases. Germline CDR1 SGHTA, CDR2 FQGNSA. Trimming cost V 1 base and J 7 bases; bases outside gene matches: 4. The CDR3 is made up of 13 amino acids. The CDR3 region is CASSLVRGQEQYF. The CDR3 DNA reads TGTGCCAGCAGCTTAGTAAGGGGGCAAGAGCAGTACTTC.

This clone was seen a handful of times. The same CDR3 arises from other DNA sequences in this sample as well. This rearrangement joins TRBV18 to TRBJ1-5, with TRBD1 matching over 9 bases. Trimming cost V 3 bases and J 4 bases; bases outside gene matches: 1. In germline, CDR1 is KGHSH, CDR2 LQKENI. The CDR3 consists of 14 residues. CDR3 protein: CASSPGTGNQPQHF. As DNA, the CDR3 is TGTGCCAGCTCACCGGGGACAGGGAATCAGCCCCAGCATTTT.

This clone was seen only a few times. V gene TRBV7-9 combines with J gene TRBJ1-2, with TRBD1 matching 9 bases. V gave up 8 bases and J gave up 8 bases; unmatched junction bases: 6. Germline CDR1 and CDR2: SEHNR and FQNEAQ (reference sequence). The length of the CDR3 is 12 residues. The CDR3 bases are TGTGCCAGCGTCCGGGACAGGGAAGGCTACACCTTC. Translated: CASVRDREGYTF.